These 10 T cell receptor beta chains share one sample of origin, sequenced in a study of cytomegalovirus exposure and HLA in healthy donors. Vbeta (60) and Jbeta (13) primers were used in the PCR. Method: immunoSEQ multiplex PCR; TCRdb's copy keeps in-frame clones and lacks some. Here the sample spans about 59,000 clones, about four fifths being singletons. Input material: PBMCs. Source of these receptors: a man younger than 45 in good health and CMV-seropositive.

This clone has only one observation. The chain is built from TRBV7-8 and TRBJ1-1; 7 bases align to TRBD1. After removal of 3 bases from V and 1 base from J, the junction contained 14 bases not matched to a gene. The germline V gene encodes CDR1 SGHVS and CDR2 FQNEAQ. The CDR3 loop spans 18 amino acids. The DNA of the CDR3 is TGTGCCAGCAGCTTGAGACCCCTGACAGGGTCCGGGAACACTGAAGCTTTCTTT. Encoded protein: CASSLRPLTGSGNTEAFF. Supplemented by reference TRBV7-8 and TRBJ1-1, the full variable domain reads GAGVSQSPRYKVAKRGQDVALRCDPISGHVSLFWYQQALGQGPEFLTYFQNEAQLDKSGLPSDRFFAERPEGSVSTLKIQRTQQEDSAVYLCASSLRPLTGSGNTEAFFGQGTRLTVV.

The sample holds one count of this clone. V and J are TRBV5-1 and TRBJ2-1; a possible D gene is TRBD1 (5 bases). Germline assignment: CDR1 SGHRS and CDR2 YFSETQ. There are 14 residues in the CDR3. Trimming cost V 2 bases and J 10 bases, with 16 bases left between them. CDR3: CASSLALGANEQFF. The DNA of the CDR3 is TGCGCCAGCAGCTTAGCCCTAGGGGCCAACGAGCAGTTCTTC. The full variable domain, rest sourced from reference TRBV5-1 and TRBJ2-1, is KAGVTQTPRYLIKTRGQQVTLSCSPISGHRSVSWYQQTPGQGLQFLFEYFSETQRNKGNFPGRFSGRQFSNSRSEMNVSTLELGDSALYLCASSLALGANEQFFGPGTRLTVL.

The chain is built from TRBV4-1 and TRBJ2-3; D is uncertain. V was pared by 0 bases and J by 0 bases, with 10 bases between. Germline-derived CDR1 and CDR2 are MGHRA and YSYEKL. This CDR3 comprises 16 residues. The chain's CDR3 is CASSQESVESTDTQYF. In nucleotides, the CDR3 is TGCGCCAGCAGCCAAGAATCTGTAGAAAGCACAGATACGCAGTATTTT.

In this sample, this clone turned up a few times. The chain couples TRBV2 to TRBJ1-2, with 9 bases matching TRBD1. This CDR3 is built from 17 residues. With 6 bases clipped from V and 4 bases from J, the junction kept 15 bases outside the gene matches. Germline loops: CDR1 SNHLY, CDR2 FYNNEI. CDR3 coding DNA: TGTGCCAGCAGAGCTACCGGGACAGGGTTTCGGATCTATGGCTACACCTTC. Amino acid sequence: CASRATGTGFRIYGYTF.

A single count supports this clone. J is TRBJ1-1 and V is TRBV7-8; D is unresolved. Germline V gene lookup returns CDR1 SGHVS and CDR2 FQNEAQ. The CDR3 consists of 13 residues. V shed 5 bases and J shed 8 bases, with 15 bases lying between them. In nucleotides, the CDR3 is TGTGCCAGCAGCATCACTGCCCCCGCGGAAGCTTTCTTT. Its translation: CASSITAPAEAFF.

This clone came up once. This chain joins TRBV25-1 and TRBJ1-6; D uncertain. This CDR3 is built from 13 residues. V was trimmed by 0 bases and J by 8 bases, leaving 5 bases between them. Per germline, CDR1 MGHDK and CDR2 SYGVNS. DNA for the CDR3: TGTGCCAGCAGTGAATATCGGTATTCACCCCTCCACTTT. Amino acids: CASSEYRYSPLHF.

This clone showed up just a few times. The chain has TRBV19 and TRBJ1-2, with a weak D call TRBD1 (6 bases). The CDR3 runs 14 residues. The germline V gene encodes CDR1 LNHDA and CDR2 SQIVND (reference sequence). Trimming took off 5 bases at V and 7 bases at J, with 17 bases between the two ends. This CDR3 reads CASSLQGHISGYTF. In DNA form, the CDR3 reads TGTGCCAGTAGTTTGCAGGGACACATCAGTGGCTACACCTTC. Full variable domain (remainder filled in from reference TRBV19 and TRBJ1-2): DGGITQSPKYLFRKEGQNVTLSCEQNLNHDAMYWYRQDPGQGLRLIYYSQIVNDFQKGDIAEGYSVSREKKESFPLTVTSAQKNPTAFYLCASSLQGHISGYTFGSGTRLTVV.

The chain joins TRBV7-2 to TRBJ2-7; 8 bases line up with TRBD1. CDR1 SGHTA and CDR2 FQGNSA come from the germline V gene. The CDR3 has 14 residues. V was pared by 3 bases and J by 1 base, with 2 bases of the junction left unmatched. CDR3 sequence: CASSLDRASYEQYF. As DNA, the CDR3 is TGTGCCAGCAGCTTGGACAGGGCTTCCTACGAGCAGTACTTC.

The genes are TRBV28 and TRBJ1-2, with TRBD1 as a possible D gene (6 bases). Germline V gives CDR1 MDHEN, CDR2 SYDVKM. V lost 5 bases to trimming and J lost 4 bases, with 17 bases between them. There are 15 residues in the CDR3. The CDR3 bases are TGTGCCAGCAGTGCTTTTAACAGGGCTCGCTATGGCTACACCTTC. This translates into CASSAFNRARYGYTF.

Comments on this clone: The junction does not match germline at one end; this may be a read error. The chain joins TRBV5-1 to TRBJ2-7, with D tentatively TRBD2 (6 bases). Germline V gene sequence: CDR1 SGHRS, CDR2 YFSETQ. The CDR3 contains 14 residues. The CDR3 here is CASSLDGGSYEQYF. The CDR3 DNA is TGCGCCAGCAGTTTGGATGGAGGGAGCTACGAGCAGTACTTC.